The rows below give T cell receptor beta chains drawn from one sample of a study of blood T cell repertoires in COVID-19. Profiling relied on immunoSEQ multiplex PCR, and the TCRdb table lists in-frame clones only, not all of them. The data hold about 140,000 clones, with less than 80% observed a single time. Sequences were obtained from peripheral blood. The receptors were sampled from a woman at least 80 years old with active or convalescent COVID-19. CDR3s leave out the opening cysteine and the closing phenylalanine or tryptophan.

v_call	j_call	cdr3_aa
TRBV6-6	TRBJ2-7	ASTRDRGPGYEQY
TRBV18	TRBJ1-2	ASSLPGTGGNYGYT
TRBV28	TRBJ1-5	ASSPPRVNQPQH
TRBV5-1	TRBJ1-3	ASRLIGGVGNTIY
TRBV4-1	TRBJ1-3	ASSRDGGTGNTIY
TRBV7-2	TRBJ1-1	ASSLNPTNTEAF
TRBV12-3/TRBV12-4	TRBJ1-6	ASSPGGDSPLH
TRBV5-8	TRBJ2-2	ASRRRQVGTGELF
TRBV12-3/TRBV12-4	TRBJ1-5	ASTLTGNQPQH
TRBV18	TRBJ2-2	ASPKREQGDTGELF